The clone carrying this TCR beta chain came up many times. Whole blood that had not been fractionated was the source of extracted total RNA. This entry belongs to a study of human T cells and chemical hapten exposure. V was clipped by 3 bases and J by 6 bases, with 10 bases between them. Germline assignment: CDR1 MDHEN and CDR2 SYDVKM. The CDR3 consists of 13 residues. MiXCR, run by TCRdb on the 5' RACE reads, gives a single entry per CDR3 protein. Altogether some 150,000 distinct CDR3 sequences are present, roughly 4% being singletons, with the ten largest covering 1.2% to 1.5%. The chain joins TRBV28 to TRBJ2-3; no clear D. The TCR sequence derives from a female donor in good health. Here the CDR3 reads CASSFPPLDTQYF. Written as DNA, the CDR3 is TGTGCCAGCAGTTTCCCCCCGCTGGATACGCAGTATTTT.